This is a list of T cell receptor beta chains from one sample in a study of cytotoxic CD8 clonotypes in ibrutinib-treated CLL. Libraries were prepared by immunoSEQ multiplex PCR; TCRdb keeps only in-frame clonotypes and omits some of them. The sample holds around 92,000 clones; 70% to 80% are singletons and the top ten take around 23%. The specimen was PBMCs, collected after 24 months of ibrutinib treatment. The receptors stem from a human donor with chronic lymphocytic leukemia. Both conserved end residues are part of each CDR3.

v_call	j_call	cdr3_aa
TRBV4-1	TRBJ2-7	CASSPRSSSYSSGLTYEQYF
TRBV5-8	TRBJ1-4	CASSRIRDTVF
TRBV6-6	TRBJ2-3	CASSYGKRPSTDTQYF
TRBV19	TRBJ1-5	CATGVGVQPQHF
TRBV27	TRBJ2-1	CASSLRTGRYNEQFF
TRBV5-1	TRBJ1-6	CASSLGMEGQGSPLHF
TRBV4-1	TRBJ1-5	CASSQDFSNQPQHF
TRBV19	TRBJ1-6	CASSRLSGGEAPLHF
TRBV28	TRBJ1-1	CASSFLNTEAFF
TRBV6-1	TRBJ2-7	CASGQGWGYEQYF
TRBV28	TRBJ2-2	CASSFSGTGNTGELFF
TRBV30	TRBJ2-5	CALTSGRLRETQYF
TRBV7-3	TRBJ2-5	CASSANTGTPQETQYF
TRBV6-6	TRBJ2-2	CASSYPNTGELFF
TRBV7-2	TRBJ1-4	CASSLVGEKLFF
TRBV27	TRBJ1-4	CASSSPGTGDEKLFF
TRBV20-1	TRBJ1-3	CSAMRGNTIYF
TRBV7-2	TRBJ1-6	CASRARRGRDSPLHF
TRBV30	TRBJ2-7	CAWSHSGGGAYEQYF
TRBV5-1	TRBJ2-5	CASSLGGLAGQETQYF
TRBV2	TRBJ1-1	CASSVRRWDTEAFF
TRBV18	TRBJ2-1	CASSRGTSGSNEQFF
TRBV6-6	TRBJ1-1	CASSSFGANTEAFF
TRBV5-6	TRBJ2-2	CASSFPGTTNTGELFF
TRBV12-5	TRBJ2-3	CASGTGAGGTDTQYF
TRBV7-8	TRBJ2-1	CASSLPPGASYNEQFF
TRBV18	TRBJ1-1	CASSPSTQYTEAFF
TRBV7-2	TRBJ2-3	CASSLTSTRDTQYF